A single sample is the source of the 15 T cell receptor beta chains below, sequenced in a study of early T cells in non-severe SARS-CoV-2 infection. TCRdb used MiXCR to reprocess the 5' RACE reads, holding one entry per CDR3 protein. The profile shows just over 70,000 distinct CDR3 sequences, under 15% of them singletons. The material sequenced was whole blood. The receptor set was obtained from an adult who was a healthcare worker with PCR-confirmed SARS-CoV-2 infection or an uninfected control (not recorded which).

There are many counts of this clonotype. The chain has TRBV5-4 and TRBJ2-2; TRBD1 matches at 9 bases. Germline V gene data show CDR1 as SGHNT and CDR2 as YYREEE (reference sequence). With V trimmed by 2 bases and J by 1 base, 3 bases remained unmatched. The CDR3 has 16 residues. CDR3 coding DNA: TGTGCCAGCAGCTTCTGGACAGGGGTGAACACCGGGGAGCTGTTTTTT. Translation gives CASSFWTGVNTGELFF.

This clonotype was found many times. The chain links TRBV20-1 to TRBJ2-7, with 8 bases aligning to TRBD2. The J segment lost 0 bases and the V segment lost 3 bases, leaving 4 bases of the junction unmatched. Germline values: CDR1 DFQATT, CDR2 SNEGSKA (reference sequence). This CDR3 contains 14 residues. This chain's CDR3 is CSASLAGSSYEQYF. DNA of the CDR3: TGCAGTGCTAGTTTAGCGGGGAGCTCCTACGAGCAGTACTTC.

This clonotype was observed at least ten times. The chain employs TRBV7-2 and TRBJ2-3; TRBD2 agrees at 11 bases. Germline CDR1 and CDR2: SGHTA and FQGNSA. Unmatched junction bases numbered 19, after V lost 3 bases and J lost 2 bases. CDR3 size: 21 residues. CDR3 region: CASSFHRLGTSGRATTDTQYF. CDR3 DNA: TGTGCCAGCAGCTTCCACCGGTTAGGGACTAGCGGCCGAGCTACCACAGATACGCAGTATTTT.

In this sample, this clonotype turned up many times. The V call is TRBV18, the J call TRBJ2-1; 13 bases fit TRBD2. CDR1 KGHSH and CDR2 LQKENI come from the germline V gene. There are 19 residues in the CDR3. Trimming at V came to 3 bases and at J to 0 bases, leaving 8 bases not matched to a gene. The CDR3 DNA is TGTGCCAGCTCACCCCGGACTAGCGGGAGTCATAGCTCCTACAATGAGCAGTTCTTC. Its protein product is CASSPRTSGSHSSYNEQFF.

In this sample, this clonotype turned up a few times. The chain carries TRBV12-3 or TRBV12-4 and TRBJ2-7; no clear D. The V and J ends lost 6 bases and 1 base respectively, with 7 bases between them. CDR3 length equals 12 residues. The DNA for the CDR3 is TGTGCCAGCAGCCATAATTCCTACGAGCAGTACTTC. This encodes CASSHNSYEQYF.

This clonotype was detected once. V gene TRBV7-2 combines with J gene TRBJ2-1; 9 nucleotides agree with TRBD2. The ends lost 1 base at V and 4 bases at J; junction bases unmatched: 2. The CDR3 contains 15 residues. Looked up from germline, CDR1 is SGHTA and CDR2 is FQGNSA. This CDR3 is CASSLGLAVYNEQFF. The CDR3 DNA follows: TGTGCCAGCAGCTTAGGACTAGCGGTTTACAATGAGCAGTTCTTC.

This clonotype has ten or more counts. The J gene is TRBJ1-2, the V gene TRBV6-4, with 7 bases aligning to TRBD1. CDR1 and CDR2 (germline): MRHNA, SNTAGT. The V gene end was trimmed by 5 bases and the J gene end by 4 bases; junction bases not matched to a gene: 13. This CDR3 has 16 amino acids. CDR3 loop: CASSSSGTDVSYGYTF. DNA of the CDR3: TGTGCCAGCAGTTCCTCCGGGACAGATGTCTCCTATGGCTACACCTTC.

The CDR3 protein is CASRTQDRATYEQYF. CDR3 bases: TGTGCCAGCAGAACCCAGGACAGGGCTACCTACGAGCAGTACTTC. The rearrangement joins TRBV27 to TRBJ2-7, with TRBD1 matching 8 bases. V shed 6 bases and J 2 bases; nucleotides not matched to a gene: 9. CDR3 size: 15 residues. CDR1 and CDR2 (germline): MNHEY, SMNVEV (reference sequence).

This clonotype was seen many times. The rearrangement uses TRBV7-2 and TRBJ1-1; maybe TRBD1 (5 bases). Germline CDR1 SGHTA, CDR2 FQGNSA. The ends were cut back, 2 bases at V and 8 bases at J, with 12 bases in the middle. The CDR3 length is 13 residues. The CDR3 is CASSLNRLIEAFF. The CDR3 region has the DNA TGTGCCAGCAGCTTAAACAGGCTGATCGAAGCTTTCTTT.

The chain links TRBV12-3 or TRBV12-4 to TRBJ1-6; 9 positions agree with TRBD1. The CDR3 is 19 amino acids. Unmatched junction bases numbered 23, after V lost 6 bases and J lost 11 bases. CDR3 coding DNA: TGTGCCAGCAGACCCTATCCGGGACAGGGATTTATTACCCCTCCACCCCTCCACTTT. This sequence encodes CASRPYPGQGFITPPPLHF.

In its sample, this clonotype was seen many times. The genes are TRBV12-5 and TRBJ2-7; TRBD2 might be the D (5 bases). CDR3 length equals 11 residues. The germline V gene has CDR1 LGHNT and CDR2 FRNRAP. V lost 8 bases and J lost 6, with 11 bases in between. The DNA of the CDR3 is TGTGCTAGTAGATTAGAGGGCGAGCAGTACTTC. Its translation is CASRLEGEQYF.

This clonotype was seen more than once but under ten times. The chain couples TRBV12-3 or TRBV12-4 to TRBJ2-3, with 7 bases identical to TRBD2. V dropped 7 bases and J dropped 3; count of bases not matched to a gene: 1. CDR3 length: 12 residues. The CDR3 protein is CASMGGTDTQYF. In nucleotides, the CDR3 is TGTGCCAGCATGGGAGGGACAGATACGCAGTATTTT.

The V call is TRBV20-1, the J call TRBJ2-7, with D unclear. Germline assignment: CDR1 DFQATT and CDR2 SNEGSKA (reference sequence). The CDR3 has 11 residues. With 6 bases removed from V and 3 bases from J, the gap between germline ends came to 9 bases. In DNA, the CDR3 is TGCAGTGCGGACGGAGTCTACGAGCAGTACTTC. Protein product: CSADGVYEQYF.

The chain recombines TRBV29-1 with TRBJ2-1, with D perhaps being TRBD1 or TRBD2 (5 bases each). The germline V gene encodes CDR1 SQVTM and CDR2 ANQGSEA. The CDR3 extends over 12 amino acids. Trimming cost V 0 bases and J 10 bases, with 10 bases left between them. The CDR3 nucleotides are TGCAGCGTTGAAGAGGGGACCTGGGAGCAGTTCTTC. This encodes CSVEEGTWEQFF.

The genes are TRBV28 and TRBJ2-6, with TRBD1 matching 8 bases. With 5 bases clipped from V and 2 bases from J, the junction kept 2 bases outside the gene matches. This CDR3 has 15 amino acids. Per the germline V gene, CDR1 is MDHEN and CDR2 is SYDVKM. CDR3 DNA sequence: TGTGCCAGCAGTACCAGGGGGCCTGGGGCCAACGTCCTGACTTTC. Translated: CASSTRGPGANVLTF.